The 27 T cell receptor beta chains in this list originate from one sample, sequenced in a study of blood T cell repertoires in COVID-19. Assay: immunoSEQ multiplex PCR; the TCRdb copy retains only in-frame clones and omits some. Of some 400,000 clones listed, 75% to 90% are singletons. The sample comprised PBMCs or T cells enriched from blood (not recorded which). These receptors all stem from a man aged 25 to 45 who had recovered from COVID-19.

This clone was seen more than once but under ten times. The genes are TRBV11-2 and TRBJ2-1; TRBD2 aligns across 8 bases. The CDR3 consists of 16 residues. CDR1 and CDR2 (germline): SGHAT, FQNNGV. The junction had 9 bases not matched to a gene; V was cut back by 5 bases and J by 3 bases. CDR3 sequence: CASSLLLAALYNEQFF. CDR3 nucleotide sequence: TGTGCCAGCAGCCTTCTACTAGCGGCCCTCTACAATGAGCAGTTCTTC. Looking up the rest from reference TRBV11-2 and TRBJ2-1 gives the full variable domain: EAGVAQSPRYKIIEKRQSVAFWCNPISGHATLYWYQQILGQGPKLLIQFQNNGVVDDSQLPKDRFSAERLKGVDSTLKIQPAKLEDSAVYLCASSLLLAALYNEQFFGPGTRLTVL.

This clone occurred once. J is TRBJ2-3 and V is TRBV5-8; D is unclear. Per germline, CDR1 SGHTS and CDR2 YDEGEE. The CDR3 length is 15 residues. V gave up 2 bases and J gave up 7 bases, with 17 bases separating them. This CDR3 is CASSFSSPNPYTQYF. The CDR3 nucleotides are TGTGCCAGCAGCTTTTCAAGCCCCAATCCCTATACGCAGTATTTT.

This clone has more than one count but fewer than ten. The J gene is TRBJ2-5, the V gene TRBV12-3 or TRBV12-4; D is uncertain. V was cut by 7 bases and J by 3 bases, with 12 bases left in between. The CDR3 contains 13 residues. CDR3 amino acids: CASTLGIEETQYF. The DNA for the CDR3 is TGTGCCAGCACCCTAGGAATCGAAGAGACCCAGTACTTC.

V gene TRBV7-2 combines with J gene TRBJ2-3; D perhaps matches TRBD2 (6 bases). Germline lookup yields CDR1 SGHTA and CDR2 FQGNSA. The V end lost 3 bases, the J end lost 3 bases, and 13 bases lay between the germline ends. This CDR3 region has 15 residues. CDR3 nucleotide sequence: TGTGCCAGCAGCTTGGCGGGATTCGTAACAGATACGCAGTATTTT. Its translation is CASSLAGFVTDTQYF.

This sequence joins TRBV4-1 and TRBJ1-2; D is unclear. In germline, CDR1 is MGHRA, CDR2 YSYEKL. The CDR3 is 14 amino acids. V gave up 2 bases and J gave up 3 bases, with 10 bases separating them. The DNA for the CDR3 is TGCGCCAGCAGCCAACCGTTTCGGGACTATGGCTACACCTTC. It yields the protein CASSQPFRDYGYTF.

This clone was detected many times. This chain links TRBV15 with TRBJ1-4, with D uncertain. V dropped 8 bases and J dropped 3 bases, with 16 bases sitting between them. This CDR3 spans 15 amino acids. The germline CDR1 and CDR2 sequences are LNHNV and YYDKDF (reference sequence). CDR3 nucleotides: TGTGCCACCCTCCCACGGGCGAGGGCTAATGAAAAACTGTTTTTT. It is translated as CATLPRARANEKLFF.

This chain joins TRBV3-1 (or the pseudogene TRBV3-2) and TRBJ1-1, with 9 nucleotides matching TRBD1. V shed 6 bases and J 0 bases; nucleotides not matched to a gene: 11. The CDR3 contains 17 residues. The germline V gene has CDR1 LGHDT and CDR2 YNNKEL (reference sequence). This CDR3 reads CASRKGGTGIMNTEAFF. The CDR3 DNA reads TGTGCCAGCAGAAAAGGGGGGACAGGGATCATGAACACTGAAGCTTTCTTT.

In nucleotides, the CDR3 is TGTGCCTGGAGTGGAGCGGGAGTTAGGTACGAGCAGTACTTC. As protein: CAWSGAGVRYEQYF. V is TRBV30 and J is TRBJ2-7; the match to TRBD2 covers 8 bases. Germline CDR1 and CDR2: GTSNPN and SVGIG (reference sequence). Trimming cost V 1 base and J 4 bases; bases outside gene matches: 6. CDR3 length: 14 amino acids.

This chain connects TRBV28 to TRBJ1-5, with TRBD1 matching over 7 bases. Germline-derived CDR1 and CDR2 are MDHEN and SYDVKM. V shed 8 bases, J shed 7 bases, and the junction held 17 bases outside the gene matches. The CDR3 has 16 residues. The CDR3 region is CASGNIRTGEDQPQHF. The CDR3 coding sequence is TGTGCCAGCGGTAATATTAGGACAGGTGAGGACCAGCCCCAGCATTTT.

The chain recombines TRBV28 with TRBJ2-7, with TRBD2 as a possible D gene (6 bases). The CDR3 runs to 16 residues. Looked up from germline, CDR1 is MDHEN and CDR2 is SYDVKM. Trimming took off 8 bases at V and 2 bases at J, with 22 bases between the two ends. The DNA for the CDR3 is TGTGCCAGCTCAAAGGGCGGGGCGGTCCCCCCCTACGAGCAGTACTTC. This sequence encodes CASSKGGAVPPYEQYF.

The rearrangement links TRBV28 to TRBJ2-5, with D hard to call. Germline CDR1 MDHEN, CDR2 SYDVKM. The CDR3 consists of 11 residues. The germline V and J ends were trimmed by 6 bases and 0 bases, with 2 bases remaining between them. The DNA for the CDR3 is TGTGCCAGCAGCGACCAAGAGACCCAGTACTTC. This codes for CASSDQETQYF.

The chain couples TRBV18 to TRBJ1-4; D is possibly TRBD1 (5 bases). CDR1 and CDR2 (germline): KGHSH, LQKENI. The CDR3 covers 12 residues. The V end was cut by 1 base, the J end by 8 bases, with 5 bases between. Here the CDR3 DNA reads TGTGCCAGCTCACCACAGGGGGAAAAACTGTTTTTT. This encodes CASSPQGEKLFF.

This chain joins TRBV29-1 and TRBJ2-1; D unclear. From germline, CDR1 is SQVTM and CDR2 ANQGSEA. The CDR3 length is 13 residues. Deletions cut 3 bases from V and 2 bases from J, with 8 bases between. The CDR3 DNA is TGCAGCGTTGAGAGAGGTACCTACAATGAGCAGTTCTTC. Amino acid sequence: CSVERGTYNEQFF.

The gene calls are TRBV9 and TRBJ2-1, with D hard to call. The CDR3 length is 13 residues. V gave up 0 bases and J gave up 4 bases, with 5 bases separating them. The germline CDR1 and CDR2 sequences are SGDLS and YYNGEE. For the CDR3, the DNA is TGTGCCAGCAGCGTAGATCTATACAATGAGCAGTTCTTC. Translation: CASSVDLYNEQFF. Based on the CDR3 plus reference TRBV9 and TRBJ2-1, the full variable domain is DSGVTQTPKHLITATGQRVTLRCSPRSGDLSVYWYQQSLDQGLQFLIQYYNGEERAKGNILERFSAQQFPDLHSELNLSSLELGDSALYFCASSVDLYNEQFFGPGTRLTVL.

In its sample, this clone was seen a few times. DNA for the CDR3: TGTGCCAGCAGCTCATTGGCGGTAGCGGTTAACACCGGGGAGCTGTTTTTT. It encodes CASSSLAVAVNTGELFF. V gene TRBV5-6 combines with J gene TRBJ2-2, with a weak D call TRBD2 (6 bases). CDR1 is SGHDT and CDR2 is YYEEEE in the germline V gene. This CDR3 is 17 amino acids long. Trimming took 3 bases from V and 2 from J, leaving 17 bases between them.

This chain connects TRBV4-1 to TRBJ2-7; 10 bases align to TRBD2. V shed 3 bases and J 2 bases; nucleotides not matched to a gene: 7. The CDR3 has 16 residues. Germline V gene data show CDR1 as MGHRA and CDR2 as YSYEKL. The CDR3 region is CASSHPLAGDPYEQYF. As DNA, the CDR3 is TGCGCCAGCAGCCACCCTCTAGCGGGAGACCCCTACGAGCAGTACTTC.

The chain combines TRBV28 with TRBJ1-1, with unresolved D. V lost 7 bases and J lost 1, with 22 bases in between. Germline loops: CDR1 MDHEN, CDR2 SYDVKM. CDR3 length: 17 amino acids. The CDR3 here is CASTLRFAASSNTEAFF. The CDR3 DNA is TGTGCCAGCACCCTTCGGTTTGCGGCATCCTCGAACACTGAAGCTTTCTTT.

J is TRBJ1-5 and V is TRBV30; D remains unclear. Germline assignment: CDR1 GTSNPN and CDR2 SVGIG (reference sequence). This CDR3 contains 12 residues. The V gene lost 0 bases and the J gene lost 5 bases, with 5 bases spanning the gap. CDR3 sequence reads: CAWSVHYQPQHF. The CDR3 DNA reads as TGTGCCTGGAGTGTACATTATCAGCCCCAGCATTTT.

This clone was recorded only once. The rearrangement links TRBV5-8 to TRBJ1-6; a possible D gene is TRBD1 (6 bases). V shed 3 bases and J shed 4 bases, with 14 bases lying between them. Germline values: CDR1 SGHTS, CDR2 YDEGEE. This CDR3 is 16 amino acids long. The CDR3 DNA is TGTGCCAGCAGCTCAGAAAGGGGGACGTATAATTCACCCCTCCACTTT. It specifies CASSSERGTYNSPLHF.

This chain links TRBV5-8 with TRBJ2-5; D remains ambiguous. The CDR3 totals 14 residues. V lost 0 bases to trimming and J lost 5 bases, with 11 bases between them. Per the germline V gene, CDR1 is SGHTS and CDR2 is YDEGEE. In nucleotides, the CDR3 is TGTGCCAGCAGCTTGGATCCGGGTCGGGAGACCCAGTACTTC. Its translation is CASSLDPGRETQYF.

This chain links TRBV3-1 (or the pseudogene TRBV3-2) with TRBJ1-1; 7 positions agree with TRBD1. Germline CDR1 reads LGHDT; CDR2 reads YNNKEL (reference sequence). Losses at the gene ends were 1 base for V and 7 bases for J; bases not matched to a gene: 3. The CDR3 totals 13 residues. The CDR3 DNA sequence: TGTGCCAGCAGCCAAGCAGGGGGGTTTGAAGCTTTCTTT. Protein product: CASSQAGGFEAFF.

The chain carries TRBV3-1 (or the pseudogene TRBV3-2) and TRBJ1-2; D unclear. The CDR3 consists of 11 residues. With 2 bases removed from V and 8 bases from J, the gap between germline ends came to 6 bases. From germline, CDR1 is LGHDT and CDR2 YNNKEL (reference sequence). This CDR3 reads CASSQLSGYTF. The DNA of the CDR3 is TGTGCCAGCAGCCAACTCTCGGGCTACACCTTC.

This rearrangement joins TRBV28 to TRBJ1-2; tentative D call: TRBD1 (5 bases). V shed 3 bases and J shed 6 bases, with 11 bases lying between them. Germline CDR1 and CDR2: MDHEN and SYDVKM. The CDR3 extends over 13 amino acids. The CDR3 sequence: CASSLSGGDGYTF. CDR3 in DNA: TGTGCCAGCAGTTTGTCGGGGGGGGATGGCTACACCTTC.

The V call is TRBV11-2, the J call TRBJ2-1; 11 bases line up with TRBD2. The V gene's germline CDR1 is SGHAT and CDR2 FQNNGV. Trimming cost V 5 bases and J 9 bases; bases outside gene matches: 12. This CDR3 has 16 amino acids. The CDR3 coding sequence is TGTGCCAGCAGCCACGGGACTAGCGGAGGGGGCCGTGAGCAGTTCTTC. Its protein product is CASSHGTSGGGREQFF.

This clone has ten or more counts. This rearrangement joins TRBV7-9 to TRBJ2-5, with 9 bases identical to TRBD2. This CDR3 comprises 14 residues. Germline lookup yields CDR1 SEHNR and CDR2 FQNEAQ (reference sequence). The V gene end was trimmed by 5 bases and the J gene end by 4 bases; junction bases not matched to a gene: 5. CDR3: CASSTGLAAETQYF. CDR3 coding DNA: TGTGCCAGCAGCACGGGACTAGCTGCAGAGACCCAGTACTTC. The entire variable domain, with the rest obtained from reference TRBV7-9 and TRBJ2-5, is as follows: DTGVSQNPRHKITKRGQNVTFRCDPISEHNRLYWYRQTLGQGPEFLTYFQNEAQLEKSRLLSDRFSAERPKGSFSTLEIQRTEQGDSAMYLCASSTGLAAETQYFGPGTRLLVL.

The chain links TRBV28 to TRBJ2-1; possible D gene TRBD1, 5 bases. The CDR3 loop spans 11 amino acids. CDR1 is MDHEN and CDR2 is SYDVKM in the germline V gene. V was pared by 5 bases and J by 9 bases, with 8 bases between. DNA for the CDR3: TGTGCCAGCAGTCTCAGGGCTGAGCAGTTCTTC. Translated: CASSLRAEQFF. Together with reference TRBV28 and TRBJ2-1, the CDR3 gives the full variable domain: DVKVTQSSRYLVKRTGEKVFLECVQDMDHENMFWYRQDPGLGLRLIYFSYDVKMKEKGDIPEGYSVSREKKERFSLILESASTNQTSMYLCASSLRAEQFFGPGTRLTVL.

V usage is TRBV30 and J usage is TRBJ2-7; 9 bases are a match to TRBD2. The junction had 8 bases not matched to a gene; V was cut back by 2 bases and J by 6 bases. The CDR3 has 14 residues. Germline V gene sequence: CDR1 GTSNPN, CDR2 SVGIG (reference sequence). The CDR3 loop is CAWSPLAGISEQYF. The DNA for the CDR3 is TGTGCCTGGAGTCCCCTAGCGGGAATTTCCGAGCAGTACTTC.